This T cell receptor beta chain is drawn from a study of shared clonotypes between healthy human individuals. Germline V gene sequence: CDR1 MNHEY, CDR2 SVGAGI. The J segment lost 4 bases and the V segment lost 0 bases, leaving 5 bases of the junction unmatched. This CDR3 is 15 amino acids long. Sequencing was performed with immunoSEQ multiplex PCR; in TCRdb, only in-frame clones are kept and a portion is missing. The sample has over a million clones; 70% to 80% are singletons. Sequencing used memory CD4+ T cells sorted from blood. Stated subset: CD45RA-negative fraction. This TCR derives from a man aged 18 to 30 in good health. V usage is TRBV6-5 and J usage is TRBJ2-7, with 8 bases aligning to TRBD1. As DNA, the CDR3 is TGTGCCAGCAGTTACTCGATAGGACAGGGATACGAGCAGTACTTC. Amino acid sequence: CASSYSIGQGYEQYF.